The next 5 T cell receptor beta chains were all read from a single sample in a study of a mutant IDH1 vaccine in newly diagnosed glioma. For these receptors, no antigen is known. The table came from immunoSEQ multiplex PCR; TCRdb's copy has only in-frame clones and leaves some out. This table holds tens of thousands of clones, over 70% found once. Time point described: week 5, during vaccination. Mutant IDH1 20-mer peptide, at 300 ug, made up each vaccine dose, with topical imiquimod. Sequenced here: PBMCs, sampled from a glioma patient whose treatment included an IDH1 peptide vaccine. The origin of the receptors is a man younger than 40 with glioma.

The V call is TRBV11-2, the J call TRBJ2-3; TRBD2 matches 7 bases. This CDR3 is built from 17 residues. V lost 2 bases and J lost 1; bases outside the gene matches: 9. The V gene's germline CDR1 is SGHAT and CDR2 FQNNGV. Written as DNA, the CDR3 is TGTGCCAGCAGCTTAAGACTAGCTGGGGATGGCACAGATACGCAGTATTTT. This translates into CASSLRLAGDGTDTQYF.

The chain couples TRBV29-1 to TRBJ2-2; D remains ambiguous. CDR3 length: 12 residues. V dropped 2 bases and J dropped 6 bases, with 7 bases sitting between them. Germline assignment: CDR1 SQVTM and CDR2 ANQGSEA. As DNA, the CDR3 is TGCAGCGTTGAAAGCGACGCCGGGGAGCTGTTTTTT. Its translation: CSVESDAGELFF.

V and J are TRBV12-5 and TRBJ1-1; D gene unclear. The CDR3 loop spans 11 amino acids. V lost 2 bases to trimming and J lost 8 bases, with 6 bases between them. Germline V gene lookup returns CDR1 LGHNT and CDR2 FRNRAP. The CDR3 loop is CASGLTAEAFF. DNA of the CDR3: TGTGCTAGTGGTTTGACAGCGGAAGCTTTCTTT.

This chain joins TRBV19 and TRBJ1-5, with 10 nucleotides matching TRBD1. The CDR3 is made up of 17 amino acids. The V and J ends lost 7 bases and 0 bases, in that order; junction bases with no gene match: 9. Germline CDR1 reads LNHDA; CDR2 reads SQIVND (reference sequence). CDR3 DNA: TGTGCCAGTATACGGACAGGGGGACTATATAGCAATCAGCCCCAGCATTTT. It is translated as CASIRTGGLYSNQPQHF. Full variable domain (remainder filled in from reference TRBV19 and TRBJ1-5): DGGITQSPKYLFRKEGQNVTLSCEQNLNHDAMYWYRQDPGQGLRLIYYSQIVNDFQKGDIAEGYSVSREKKESFPLTVTSAQKNPTAFYLCASIRTGGLYSNQPQHFGDGTRLSIL.

This clone was observed a single time. The chain combines TRBV2 with TRBJ2-4; a possible D gene is TRBD2 (5 bases). Between the trimmed V and J ends, which lost 7 bases and 0 bases, there was a span of 16 bases. Germline V gene data show CDR1 as SNHLY and CDR2 as FYNNEI. This CDR3 has 16 residues. The CDR3 is CASTSGSNLAKNIQYF. The CDR3 DNA follows: TGTGCCAGCACCTCGGGATCTAATTTAGCCAAAAACATTCAGTACTTC.